These T cell receptor beta chains were read from a single sample in a study of TIL therapy for anti-PD-1-resistant metastatic lung cancer. The repertoire was sequenced with immunoSEQ multiplex PCR; TCRdb's copy has only in-frame clones and lacks some. The table lists some 90,000 clones, about three fifths of them singletons, with about 10% in the top ten. Sample: tumor tissue, taken at baseline. The receptor set was obtained from a person aged 25 to 80 with non-small cell lung cancer. CDR3s include the opening cysteine and the closing phenylalanine or tryptophan. Each record gives: J gene, V gene, clone size, D gene, CDR3 DNA, CDR3 protein. The D gene is left open where the match is weak. Clone size is stated in some rows and not others, as once, few, many or a class when expanded.

TRBJ2-5	TRBV30	-	-	TGTGCCTGGAATCAGAATCAAGAGACCCAGTACTTC	CAWNQNQETQYF
TRBJ2-5	TRBV27	few	TRBD2	TGTGCCAGCAGTTCCCTCACTACACTAGCGTTCTCAGAGACCCAGTACTTC	CASSSLTTLAFSETQYF
TRBJ1-1	TRBV3-1/TRBV3-2	-	-	TGTGCCAGCACCTTCGGGGGTGGTGGGAACACTGAAGCTTTCTTT	CASTFGGGGNTEAFF
TRBJ2-1	TRBV28	few	-	TGTGCCAGCAGTTTAGGGGATGAGCAGTTCTTC	CASSLGDEQFF
TRBJ2-1	TRBV11-2	-	TRBD2	TGTGCCAGCAGACCCCTGGGAGGGCTAGCGGTCAACAATGAGCAGTTCTTC	CASRPLGGLAVNNEQFF
TRBJ1-1	TRBV30	-	-	TGTGCCTGGAGTGGGGTTAGGACTGAAGCTTTCTTT	CAWSGVRTEAFF
TRBJ1-1	TRBV5-6	once	-	TGTGCCAGCAGCTTGGCCGAAGATGAAGCTTTCTTT	CASSLAEDEAFF
TRBJ2-5	TRBV29-1	-	TRBD1	TGCAGCGTTGAGCCGTACAGGGGGGAGACCCAGTACTTC	CSVEPYRGETQYF
TRBJ2-3	TRBV3-1/TRBV3-2	-	TRBD2	TGTGCCAGCAGCCCCGGACTAGATTCGGGTACAGATACGCAGTATTTT	CASSPGLDSGTDTQYF
TRBJ2-5	TRBV7-2	few	TRBD2	TGTGCCAGCAGCTTAGGCAGCGGGGGGGCTCGAGGGGAGACCCAGTACTTC	CASSLGSGGARGETQYF
TRBJ2-2	TRBV9	-	-	TGTGCCAGCAGCGAGACCCCCCCGGGAGAGGGGAACACCGGGGAGCTGTTTTTT	CASSETPPGEGNTGELFF
TRBJ2-7	TRBV4-1	-	TRBD1	TGCGCCAGCAGCGATTACTCAGGGGGCAACGAGCAGTACTTC	CASSDYSGGNEQYF
TRBJ2-7	TRBV20-1	few	-	TGCAGTGCTAGAGGCCCCGAGCAGTACTTC	CSARGPEQYF
TRBJ2-1	TRBV5-8	medium-sized	TRBD2	TGTGCCAGCAGCTCCGGACTAGCGGGATTGCATGAGCAGTTCTTC	CASSSGLAGLHEQFF
TRBJ2-2	TRBV13	-	-	TGTGCCAGCTCCGACCGCGGGACACGAAACACCGGGGAGCTGTTTTTT	CASSDRGTRNTGELFF
TRBJ2-1	TRBV28	-	-	TGTGCCAGCAGCCTCAGGGGAGCGGTCTCCTACAATGAGCAGTTCTTC	CASSLRGAVSYNEQFF
TRBJ2-7	TRBV11-1	-	-	TGTGCCAGCAGCTTACAGGGGAACGAGCAGTACTTC	CASSLQGNEQYF
TRBJ1-1	TRBV30	-	-	TGTGCCTGGAGTGTAAACAGTTTCTACACTGAAGCTTTCTTT	CAWSVNSFYTEAFF
TRBJ2-2	TRBV19	-	TRBD1	TGTGCCAGTAGTATCAGGACAGGCGGGGAGCTGTTTTTT	CASSIRTGGELFF
TRBJ1-6	TRBV28	-	-	TGTGCCAGCAGCGTACCCACCACGGGTAATTCACCCCTCCACTTT	CASSVPTTGNSPLHF
TRBJ2-1	TRBV29-1	few	-	TGCAGCGTTGACGCGGGGAGGAATGAGCAGTTCTTC	CSVDAGRNEQFF
TRBJ2-5	TRBV5-5	few	-	TGTGCCAGCAGCTTGACTGGCTCTGAGACCCAGTACTTC	CASSLTGSETQYF
TRBJ2-5	TRBV18	-	TRBD1	TGTGCCAGCCGTGTGGGACAGACCCAAGAGACCCAGTACTTC	CASRVGQTQETQYF
TRBJ2-3	TRBV29-1	-	-	TGCAGCGTGGCCCAGGGAGAGAACACAGATACGCAGTATTTT	CSVAQGENTDTQYF
TRBJ1-2	TRBV28	medium-sized	TRBD1	TGTGCCAGCAGTTCACCACCGACAGGGAGGGCGGTCGGCTACACCTTC	CASSSPPTGRAVGYTF
TRBJ2-1	TRBV11-3	-	TRBD2	TGTGCCAGCAGCTTAGAGGCTAGCGGGAGTTCCTACAATGAGCAGTTCTTC	CASSLEASGSSYNEQFF
TRBJ1-4	TRBV5-6	-	TRBD1	TGTGCCAGCAGCTCCCATATCAGGGGGTCAAATGAAAAACTGTTTTTT	CASSSHIRGSNEKLFF
TRBJ2-3	TRBV2	-	TRBD2	TGTGCCAGCAGTGTGCTTGCGGGAGGGTCGAGAGGGACGCAGTATTTT	CASSVLAGGSRGTQYF
TRBJ2-5	TRBV27	-	TRBD2	TGTGCCAGCGTCTCGGTAGCGGGAGGGATTTGGCAGAAAGAGACCCAGTACTTC	CASVSVAGGIWQKETQYF
TRBJ2-7	TRBV24-1	-	-	TGTGCCACCAGTGCTACGGCGGAGCGGCACGAGCAGTACTTC	CATSATAERHEQYF
TRBJ1-5	TRBV6-5	-	-	TGTGCCAGCAGTTACTCTCCCGGTAGCAATCAGCCCCAGCATTTT	CASSYSPGSNQPQHF
TRBJ1-2	TRBV3-1/TRBV3-2	-	TRBD1	TGTGCCAGCAGCCAACGCCCGGACAGGGACGTCGGCTACACCTTC	CASSQRPDRDVGYTF
TRBJ2-7	TRBV29-1	once	TRBD1	TGCAGCGCCCAGGGACAGGGACCCTACGAGCAGTACTTC	CSAQGQGPYEQYF
TRBJ2-1	TRBV7-9	-	-	TGTGCCAGCAGCCCGTCCCCCGGGACGCCGAATGAGCAGTTCTTC	CASSPSPGTPNEQFF
TRBJ2-7	TRBV28	-	-	TGTGCCAGCAGTCTTCACCGGGAAGGAGGCGAGCAGTACTTC	CASSLHREGGEQYF
TRBJ1-2	TRBV28	-	-	TGTGCCAGCAGTTACAGGGATGGCTACACCTTC	CASSYRDGYTF
TRBJ2-3	TRBV7-9	-	-	TGTGCCAGCAGCCTCGGAGGGGAAGGAGATACGCAGTATTTT	CASSLGGEGDTQYF
TRBJ1-3	TRBV5-1	-	-	TGCGCCAGCAGCTTTACCCCGGACAGCCATGGAAACACCATATATTTT	CASSFTPDSHGNTIYF
TRBJ2-1	TRBV10-1	-	TRBD1	TGCGCCAGCAGCACGGGACAGAACAATGAGCAGTTCTTC	CASSTGQNNEQFF
TRBJ2-1	TRBV14	few	TRBD2	TGTGCCAGCAGCCTCGGGAGGGCCGATCACAATGAGCAGTTCTTC	CASSLGRADHNEQFF
TRBJ1-1	TRBV11-2	few	-	TGTGCCAGCAGCCGCGGACAGCAGTCTGAAGCTTTCTTT	CASSRGQQSEAFF
TRBJ2-5	TRBV5-4	-	-	TGTGCCAGCAGCTTGTTATACAGGAGGGAGACCCAGTACTTC	CASSLLYRRETQYF
TRBJ2-1	TRBV11-2	-	TRBD1	TGTGCCAGCAGCTTTTTTCAGGGGGCCGATGAGCAGTTCTTC	CASSFFQGADEQFF
TRBJ2-2	TRBV14	-	-	TGTGCCAGCAGCCAAGATCAGACAGCCGGGGAGCTGTTTTTT	CASSQDQTAGELFF
TRBJ2-3	TRBV4-3	-	-	TGCGCCAGCAGCCAAGATCTGCCAGATACGCAGTATTTT	CASSQDLPDTQYF
TRBJ1-5	TRBV28	-	-	TGTGCCAGCGTGGCGGGGCAGACTAGCAATCAGCCCCAGCATTTT	CASVAGQTSNQPQHF
TRBJ2-3	TRBV30	-	-	TGTGCCTGGAGTGTACGCGGGGCAGATACGCAGTATTTT	CAWSVRGADTQYF
TRBJ2-1	TRBV6-2/TRBV6-3	-	TRBD1	TGTGCCAGCAGCACCATCCGGGACAGGGGAGTGGGTGAGCAGTTCTTC	CASSTIRDRGVGEQFF
TRBJ1-6	TRBV5-1	-	-	TGCGCCAGCAGCTTGGCTACGACTGGGGTCTCACCCCTCCACTTT	CASSLATTGVSPLHF
TRBJ2-5	TRBV5-6	-	TRBD2	TGTGCCAGCAGCTCGGCCCTGCGGGAGGGCCAGGAGACCCAGTACTTC	CASSSALREGQETQYF
TRBJ1-6	TRBV7-9	few	-	TGTGCCAGCAGCCTTCGGACAGTCTATAATTCACCCCTCCACTTT	CASSLRTVYNSPLHF